This T cell receptor (beta chain) is from a study of blood T cell repertoires in COVID-19. At the level of the study: From T cells, B-cell-depleted T cells, or PBMCs came the material, which was cDNA or gDNA.

This clone has a single count. Profiling relied on immunoSEQ multiplex PCR, and the TCRdb table lists in-frame clones only, not all of them. The table records about 72,000 clones, 82% of them present only once. The sequence was collected from a human donor in a cohort sampled during active COVID-19. Source material: peripheral blood.

The CDR3 loop is CASSRTSGGGTQYF. CDR3 DNA sequence: TGTGCCAGCAGCCGGACTAGCGGGGGGGGGACCCAGTACTTC. V gene TRBV7-2 combines with J gene TRBJ2-5; 15 bases agree with TRBD2. There are 14 residues in the CDR3. CDR1 is SGHTA, CDR2 FQGNSA, per germline. With V trimmed by 5 bases and J by 7 bases, 2 bases remained unmatched.